The rows below give T cell receptor beta chains drawn from one sample of a study of T-cell memory formation after mild COVID-19. TCRdb independently ran MiXCR on the 5' RACE reads; one entry per CDR3 protein. The sample consists of about 470,000 distinct CDR3 sequences, about 23% of them appearing once. The sample comprised PBMCs or a T cell subset sorted from them (not recorded which). The receptors originated from an adult woman who had mild COVID-19 (a few samples of this study predate the infection). Cell type and time point are not known. Each CDR3 is given with its conserved first and last residue. The D gene is left open where the match is weak. Clone size is not always given. Where it is, it says once, few, many or a class for expanded clones.

CDR3aa	CDR3nt	abundance	d_gene	v_gene	j_gene
CASSADRFNYGYTF	TGTGCCAGCAGCGCAGACAGGTTTAACTATGGCTACACCTTC	few	-	TRBV5-6	TRBJ1-2
CASSGQGAANLGFGQGVSYNEQFF	TGTGCCAGCAGCGGACAAGGGGCAGCAAATCTAGGGTTTGGTCAGGGAGTCTCCTACAATGAGCAGTTCTTC	-	-	TRBV7-9	TRBJ2-1
CASSEGGDSGNEQFF	TGTGCCAGCAGTGAAGGGGGGGATTCAGGTAATGAGCAGTTCTTC	-	-	TRBV6-4	TRBJ2-1
CASSGTGRSYEQYF	TGTGCCAGCAGTGGGACAGGGAGGTCCTACGAGCAGTACTTC	-	TRBD1	TRBV27	TRBJ2-7
CASSSLRGGGTDTQYF	TGTGCCAGCAGCTCACTGCGCGGGGGGGGCACAGATACGCAGTATTTT	-	TRBD2	TRBV7-9	TRBJ2-3
CASTVQGVNQPQHF	TGTGCCAGTACCGTTCAGGGGGTCAACCAGCCCCAGCATTTT	few	TRBD1	TRBV19	TRBJ1-5
CATSDFPSGGMNEQFF	TGTGCCACCAGTGATTTCCCTAGCGGGGGTATGAATGAGCAGTTCTTC	few	TRBD2	TRBV24-1	TRBJ2-1
CASSPSMDSWNEQFF	TGTGCCAGCAGCCCCTCCATGGATTCTTGGAATGAGCAGTTCTTC	-	-	TRBV12-3/TRBV12-4	TRBJ2-1
CASSPAGGRVGYNEQFF	TGTGCCAGCAGCCCCGCTGGTGGGAGGGTTGGCTACAATGAGCAGTTCTTC	-	TRBD2	TRBV11-2	TRBJ2-1
CSARDETSEYNEQFF	TGCAGTGCTAGAGACGAGACTAGCGAGTACAATGAGCAGTTCTTC	few	TRBD2	TRBV20-1	TRBJ2-1
CAWNRGLGETQYF	TGTGCCTGGAACAGGGGGCTAGGAGAGACCCAGTACTTC	-	TRBD1	TRBV30	TRBJ2-5
CSARTSGWGSDTQYF	TGCAGTGCGCGTACTAGCGGGTGGGGGTCAGATACGCAGTATTTT	few	TRBD2	TRBV20-1	TRBJ2-3
CASGADSNQPQHF	TGTGCCAGCGGGGCTGATAGCAATCAGCCCCAGCATTTT	-	-	TRBV27	TRBJ1-5
CASASTGGDPNQPQHF	TGTGCCTCCGCCTCGACAGGGGGCGACCCCAATCAGCCCCAGCATTTT	few	TRBD1	TRBV12-3/TRBV12-4	TRBJ1-5
CASRPGERTDTQYF	TGTGCCAGCAGACCAGGGGAAAGAACAGATACGCAGTATTTT	-	-	TRBV2	TRBJ2-3
CASSEAKDGSSYYEQYF	TGTGCCAGCAGTGAAGCTAAGGACGGATCCTCCTACTACGAGCAGTACTTC	few	-	TRBV2	TRBJ2-7
CATSDLSGVTGELFF	TGTGCCACCAGTGATTTGTCCGGGGTCACCGGGGAGCTGTTTTTT	few	-	TRBV24-1	TRBJ2-2
CASRGRDTGELFF	TGTGCCAGCCGTGGTCGGGACACCGGGGAGCTGTTTTTT	few	-	TRBV6-1	TRBJ2-2
CASSLTGGSEAFF	TGCGCCAGCAGCTTGACAGGGGGTTCTGAAGCTTTCTTT	few	TRBD1	TRBV5-1	TRBJ1-1
CASSSPRGVPNEQYF	TGTGCCAGCAGCTCCCCGCGAGGTGTCCCCAATGAGCAGTACTTC	-	-	TRBV7-9	TRBJ2-7
CASGRGAGTDTQYF	TGTGCCAGCGGTAGAGGGGCCGGCACAGATACGCAGTATTTT	many	-	TRBV12-3/TRBV12-4	TRBJ2-3
CASSLEVGNQPQHF	TGTGCCAGCAGTTTAGAGGTGGGGAATCAGCCCCAGCATTTT	-	-	TRBV12-3/TRBV12-4	TRBJ1-5
CASSFGTSGPTGELFF	TGTGCCAGCAGCTTCGGGACTAGCGGACCCACCGGGGAGCTGTTTTTT	-	TRBD2	TRBV7-2	TRBJ2-2
CASSLGQRGSPLHF	TGTGCCAGCAGCCTGGGACAGCGAGGTTCACCCCTCCACTTT	-	TRBD1	TRBV11-2	TRBJ1-6
CASSLHGYSNQPQHF	TGTGCCAGCAGCCTACACGGGTATAGCAATCAGCCCCAGCATTTT	-	-	TRBV2	TRBJ1-5
CASRGLAGSNYEQYF	TGTGCCAGCAGGGGACTAGCGGGGTCAAACTACGAGCAGTACTTC	once	TRBD2	TRBV27	TRBJ2-7
CSARYLGTVNEQFF	TGCAGTGCTAGATATTTGGGGACAGTCAATGAGCAGTTCTTC	few	TRBD1	TRBV20-1	TRBJ2-1
CASSSGFANTGELFF	TGTGCCAGCAGTTCCGGGTTCGCAAACACCGGGGAGCTGTTTTTT	-	-	TRBV12-3/TRBV12-4	TRBJ2-2
CATSPPSGGGNTEAFF	TGTGCCACCAGCCCTCCCTCAGGGGGGGGGAACACTGAAGCTTTCTTT	-	TRBD1	TRBV15	TRBJ1-1
CASEQGADTGELFF	TGTGCCAGCGAACAGGGGGCAGACACCGGGGAGCTGTTTTTT	-	TRBD1	TRBV7-8	TRBJ2-2
CASSWTSGGYTGELFF	TGTGCCAGCAGTTGGACTAGCGGGGGGTACACCGGGGAGCTGTTTTTT	few	TRBD2	TRBV12-3/TRBV12-4	TRBJ2-2
CASSFQRGGGQTQYF	TGTGCCAGCAGCTTTCAGCGGGGGGGCGGGCAGACCCAGTACTTC	few	TRBD2	TRBV7-8	TRBJ2-5
CASSHGTGAFYGYTF	TGCGCCAGCAGCCACGGGACAGGAGCCTTCTATGGCTACACCTTC	few	TRBD1	TRBV4-1	TRBJ1-2
CASTGGPNTYEQYF	TGTGCCAGCACCGGGGGCCCCAACACCTACGAGCAGTACTTC	-	-	TRBV11-2	TRBJ2-7
CASSRGQGEETQYF	TGCGCCAGCAGCCGGGGACAGGGAGAAGAGACCCAGTACTTC	many	TRBD1	TRBV5-1	TRBJ2-5
CASSQAGGPDTQYF	TGTGCCAGCAGCCAAGCGGGGGGCCCCGATACGCAGTATTTT	many	TRBD2	TRBV7-8	TRBJ2-3
CASSLVVEEREDEQYF	TGCGCCAGCAGCTTGGTTGTTGAGGAGAGGGAAGACGAGCAGTACTTC	-	-	TRBV5-1	TRBJ2-7
CASSYTGLGTEAFF	TGTGCCAGCAGTTATACAGGTCTGGGAACTGAAGCTTTCTTT	-	-	TRBV12-3/TRBV12-4	TRBJ1-1
CATSSGDSYNEQFF	TGTGCCACCAGTAGTGGGGATTCCTACAATGAGCAGTTCTTC	few	-	TRBV24-1	TRBJ2-1
CASSRGTLANQPQHF	TGTGCCAGCAGCCGAGGGACACTAGCAAATCAGCCCCAGCATTTT	-	-	TRBV28	TRBJ1-5
CASSSPRAGPRDTQYF	TGTGCCAGCAGCTCCCCCCGGGCCGGGCCGAGAGATACGCAGTATTTT	-	-	TRBV7-9	TRBJ2-3
CASSSEGERSPLHF	TGTGCCAGCAGCAGCGAAGGGGAGCGGTCACCCCTCCACTTT	few	-	TRBV6-5	TRBJ1-6
CATSRSGLDTQYF	TGTGCCACCAGCAGGTCCGGGCTGGATACGCAGTATTTT	-	-	TRBV24-1	TRBJ2-3
CATSFGQSGNEQFF	TGTGCCACCAGTTTCGGGCAGTCGGGGAATGAGCAGTTCTTC	-	-	TRBV24-1	TRBJ2-1
CASSQAGIRDRGHYEQYF	TGCGCCAGCAGCCAAGCCGGTATCCGGGACAGGGGGCACTACGAGCAGTACTTC	-	TRBD1	TRBV4-1	TRBJ2-7
CASSQANKDTQYF	TGTGCCAGCAGCCAAGCGAATAAAGATACGCAGTATTTT	many	-	TRBV3-1	TRBJ2-3
CASSQETISRDTQYF	TGTGCCAGCAGCCAAGAGACGATTTCAAGGGATACGCAGTATTTT	-	-	TRBV3-1	TRBJ2-3
CASSIGETYEQYF	TGTGCCAGTAGTATTGGAGAGACCTACGAGCAGTACTTC	-	-	TRBV19	TRBJ2-7
CASSPGGGRNNEQFF	TGTGCCAGCAGCCCCGGTGGAGGGAGAAACAATGAGCAGTTCTTC	-	-	TRBV3-1	TRBJ2-1
CASSQDNRDRGLEQYF	TGCGCCAGCAGCCAAGATAATCGGGACAGGGGTCTCGAGCAGTACTTC	-	TRBD1	TRBV4-3	TRBJ2-7